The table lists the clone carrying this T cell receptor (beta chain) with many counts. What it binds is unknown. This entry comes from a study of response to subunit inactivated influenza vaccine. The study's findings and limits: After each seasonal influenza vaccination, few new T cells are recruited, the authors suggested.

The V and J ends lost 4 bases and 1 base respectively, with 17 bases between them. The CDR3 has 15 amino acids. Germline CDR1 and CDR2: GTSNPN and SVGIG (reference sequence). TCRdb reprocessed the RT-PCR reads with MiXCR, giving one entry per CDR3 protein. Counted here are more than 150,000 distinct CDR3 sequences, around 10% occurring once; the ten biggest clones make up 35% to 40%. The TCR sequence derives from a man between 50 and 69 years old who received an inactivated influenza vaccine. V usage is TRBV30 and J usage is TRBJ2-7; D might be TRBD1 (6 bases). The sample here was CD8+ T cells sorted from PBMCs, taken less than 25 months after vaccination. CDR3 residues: CAWNLGDTSSYEQYF. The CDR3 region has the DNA TGTGCCTGGAACCTCGGGGACACTTCTTCCTACGAGCAGTACTTC.